The next 4 T cell receptor beta chains were all read from a single sample in a study of T cell clonotyping in hematopoietic cell transplantation. Clones were read by immunoSEQ multiplex PCR, and TCRdb kept only the in-frame ones, dropping some. The sample carries about 6,300 clones, about 90% recorded once. The specimen comprised peripheral blood mononuclear cells, sampled 180 days after allogeneic stem cell transplant. These receptors were taken from a female patient aged 50-65 years who had an allogeneic stem cell transplant from an unrelated donor, so the T cells may come from the graft donor. Some clones in this sample may be carry-over from other donors' samples.

The rearrangement joins TRBV28 to TRBJ1-4; possibly TRBD1 for D (6 bases). CDR1 and CDR2 (germline): MDHEN, SYDVKM. This CDR3 contains 14 residues. V lost 8 bases and J 0 bases, leaving 10 bases between the germline ends. The CDR3 DNA is TGTGCCAGCTCTACAGGGTCAACTAATGAAAAACTGTTTTTT. It encodes CASSTGSTNEKLFF.

The chain uses TRBV5-1 and TRBJ2-7, with no clear D. V shed 5 bases and J shed 0 bases, with 9 bases lying between them. There are 13 residues in the CDR3. The germline gives CDR1 SGHRS, CDR2 YFSETQ. The CDR3 nucleotides read TGCGCCAGCAGTTTAGGGAACTCCTACGAGCAGTACTTC. Protein sequence: CASSLGNSYEQYF.

This chain uses TRBV13 with TRBJ2-3, with unresolved D. Trimming pared 2 bases from V and 3 bases from J, leaving 9 bases between. The CDR3 sequence is 14 residues long. Per the germline V gene, CDR1 is PRHDT and CDR2 is FYEKMQ (reference sequence). DNA of the CDR3: TGTGCCAGCAGCTTATACTCCCGGACAGATACGCAGTATTTT. Protein product: CASSLYSRTDTQYF.

The V and J genes are TRBV4-1 and TRBJ2-3, with TRBD1 as a possible D gene (5 bases). The V end was cut by 2 bases, the J end by 0 bases, with 12 bases between. CDR1 MGHRA and CDR2 YSYEKL come from the germline V gene. CDR3 length: 16 residues. CDR3 DNA sequence: TGCGCCAGCAGCCAACCCTATAAGGGGAGCACAGATACGCAGTATTTT. Its translation: CASSQPYKGSTDTQYF.